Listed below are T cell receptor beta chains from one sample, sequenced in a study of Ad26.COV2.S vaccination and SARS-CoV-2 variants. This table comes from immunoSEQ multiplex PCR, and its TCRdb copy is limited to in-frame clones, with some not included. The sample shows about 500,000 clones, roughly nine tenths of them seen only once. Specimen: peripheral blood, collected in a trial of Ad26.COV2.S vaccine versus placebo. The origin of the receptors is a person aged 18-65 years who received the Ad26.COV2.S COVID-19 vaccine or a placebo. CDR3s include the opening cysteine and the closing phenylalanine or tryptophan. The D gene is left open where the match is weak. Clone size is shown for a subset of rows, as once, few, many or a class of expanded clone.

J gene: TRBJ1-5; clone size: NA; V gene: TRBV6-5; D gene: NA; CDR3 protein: CASRKDRRDQPQHF; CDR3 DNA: TGTGCCAGCAGAAAAGACAGGCGGGATCAGCCCCAGCATTTT
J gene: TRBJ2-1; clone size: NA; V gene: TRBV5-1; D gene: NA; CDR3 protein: CASSLFPSNEQFF; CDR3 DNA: TGCGCCAGCAGCCTATTTCCCTCCAATGAGCAGTTCTTC
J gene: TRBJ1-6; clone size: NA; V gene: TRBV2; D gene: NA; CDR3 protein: CASRADGNSPLHF; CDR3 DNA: TGTGCCAGCAGGGCGGACGGGAATTCACCCCTCCACTTT
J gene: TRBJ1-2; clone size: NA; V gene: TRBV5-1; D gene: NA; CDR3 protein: CASSLTDNYGYTF; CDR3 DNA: TGCGCCAGCAGCTTGACCGATAACTATGGCTACACCTTC
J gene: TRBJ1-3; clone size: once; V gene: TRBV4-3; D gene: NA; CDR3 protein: CASSQAPGTRGNTIYF; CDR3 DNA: TGCGCCAGCAGCCAAGCCCCCGGGACACGGGGAAACACCATATATTTT
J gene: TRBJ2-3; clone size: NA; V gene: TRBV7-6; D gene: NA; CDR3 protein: CASSPSRDTQYF; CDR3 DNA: TGTGCCAGCAGCCCATCACGGGATACGCAGTATTTT
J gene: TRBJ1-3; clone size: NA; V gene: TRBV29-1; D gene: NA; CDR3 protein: CSVLKGDTIYF; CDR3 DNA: TGCAGCGTTTTAAAAGGAGACACCATATATTTT
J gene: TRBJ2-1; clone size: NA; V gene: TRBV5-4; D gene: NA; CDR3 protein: CASSLRASVYNEQFF; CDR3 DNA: TGTGCCAGCAGCTTGCGTGCTAGCGTCTACAATGAGCAGTTCTTC
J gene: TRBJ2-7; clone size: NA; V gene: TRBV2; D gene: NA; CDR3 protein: CASSSSYEQYF; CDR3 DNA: TGTGCCAGCAGCTCGTCTTACGAGCAGTACTTC
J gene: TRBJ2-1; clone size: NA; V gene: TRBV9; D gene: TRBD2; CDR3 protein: CASSVELAGGHEQFF; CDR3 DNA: TGTGCCAGCAGCGTAGAACTAGCGGGGGGGCATGAGCAGTTCTTC
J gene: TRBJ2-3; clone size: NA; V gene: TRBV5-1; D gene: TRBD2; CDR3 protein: CASSTGLAGGPSTDTQYF; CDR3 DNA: TGCGCCAGCTCTACCGGGCTAGCGGGGGGGCCAAGCACAGATACGCAGTATTTT
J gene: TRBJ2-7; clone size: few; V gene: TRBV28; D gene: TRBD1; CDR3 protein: CASKPTGAIGYEQYF; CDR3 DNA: TGTGCCAGCAAACCGACAGGGGCAATCGGCTACGAGCAGTACTTC
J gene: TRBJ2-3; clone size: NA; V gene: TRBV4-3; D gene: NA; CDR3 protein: CASSQVVGRDTQYF; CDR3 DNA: TGCGCCAGCAGCCAAGTAGTTGGACGGGATACGCAGTATTTT
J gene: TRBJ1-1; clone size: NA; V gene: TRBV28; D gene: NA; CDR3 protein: CASSLPAMNTEAFF; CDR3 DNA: TGTGCCAGCAGTTTACCAGCCATGAACACTGAAGCTTTCTTT
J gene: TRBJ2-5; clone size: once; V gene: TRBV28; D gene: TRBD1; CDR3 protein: CASSFRTGEVRETQYF; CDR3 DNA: TGTGCCAGCAGTTTCCGGACAGGGGAGGTTCGAGAGACCCAGTACTTC
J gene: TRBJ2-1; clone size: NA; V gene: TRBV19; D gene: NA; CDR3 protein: CASSFPEGYNEQFF; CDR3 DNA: TGTGCCAGTAGCTTCCCCGAGGGCTACAATGAGCAGTTCTTC
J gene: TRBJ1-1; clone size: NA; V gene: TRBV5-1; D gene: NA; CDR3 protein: CASSLTGANTEAFF; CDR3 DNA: TGCGCCAGCAGCTTGACCGGGGCGAACACTGAAGCTTTCTTT
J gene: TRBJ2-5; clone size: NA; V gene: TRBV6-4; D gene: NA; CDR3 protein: CASSVQGHQETQYF; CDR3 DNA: TGTGCCAGCAGTGTTCAGGGTCACCAAGAGACCCAGTACTTC
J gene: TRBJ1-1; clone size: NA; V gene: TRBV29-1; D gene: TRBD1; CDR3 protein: CSAGQGAAEAFF; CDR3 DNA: TGCAGCGCTGGACAGGGGGCCGCTGAAGCTTTCTTT
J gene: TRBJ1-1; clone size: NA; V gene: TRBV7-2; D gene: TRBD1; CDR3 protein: CASSSQGAGRRAFF; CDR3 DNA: TGTGCCAGCAGCTCCCAGGGGGCGGGTAGAAGAGCTTTCTTT
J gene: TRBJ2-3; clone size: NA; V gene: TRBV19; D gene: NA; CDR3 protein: CASSMKTRGGDPQYF; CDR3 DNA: TGTGCCAGTAGTATGAAAACTAGGGGAGGCGATCCGCAGTATTTT
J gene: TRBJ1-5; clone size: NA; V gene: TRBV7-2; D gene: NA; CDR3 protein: CASSLDSYGPQHF; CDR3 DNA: TGTGCCAGCAGCTTAGATAGCTACGGGCCCCAGCATTTT
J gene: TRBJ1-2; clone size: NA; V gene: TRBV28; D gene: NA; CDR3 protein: CASSLTQRPERGYTF; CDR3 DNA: TGTGCCAGCAGTTTAACACAGCGCCCCGAGAGGGGCTACACCTTC
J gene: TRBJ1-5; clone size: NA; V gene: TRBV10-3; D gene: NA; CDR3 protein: CAISVLGGDQPQHF; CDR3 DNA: TGTGCCATCAGTGTGTTGGGAGGAGATCAGCCCCAGCATTTT
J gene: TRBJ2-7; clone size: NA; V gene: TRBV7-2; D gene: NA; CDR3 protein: CASSLRTRLRTHGEQYF; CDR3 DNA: TGTGCCAGCAGCTTAAGGACGCGCCTAAGGACTCACGGCGAGCAGTACTTC
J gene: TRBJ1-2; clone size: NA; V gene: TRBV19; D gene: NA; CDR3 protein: CASSLRYGYTF; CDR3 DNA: TGTGCCAGTAGTCTGCGGTATGGCTACACCTTC
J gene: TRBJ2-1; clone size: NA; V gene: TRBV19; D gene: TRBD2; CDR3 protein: CASEGTSGYNEQFF; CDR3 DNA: TGTGCCAGCGAAGGGACTAGCGGATACAATGAGCAGTTCTTC
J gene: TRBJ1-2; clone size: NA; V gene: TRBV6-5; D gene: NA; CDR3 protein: CASKGTSSGYGYTF; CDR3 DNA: TGTGCCAGCAAGGGAACTAGCTCGGGCTATGGCTACACCTTC
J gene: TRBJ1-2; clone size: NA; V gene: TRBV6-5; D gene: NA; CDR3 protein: CASSYTGFDYTF; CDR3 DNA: TGTGCCAGCAGTTACACGGGATTCGACTACACCTTC
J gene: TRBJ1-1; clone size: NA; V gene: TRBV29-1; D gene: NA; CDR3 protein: CSGFGGGTEAFF; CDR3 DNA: TGCAGCGGTTTTGGCGGGGGCACTGAAGCTTTCTTT
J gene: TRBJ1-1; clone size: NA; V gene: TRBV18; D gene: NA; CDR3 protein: CASSRSVNTEAFF; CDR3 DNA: TGTGCCAGCTCACGGTCAGTGAACACTGAAGCTTTCTTT
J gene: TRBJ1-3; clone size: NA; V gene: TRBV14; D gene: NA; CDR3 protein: CASSQDLWAFGGNTIYF; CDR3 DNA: TGTGCCAGCAGCCAAGATCTATGGGCTTTTGGCGGAAACACCATATATTTT
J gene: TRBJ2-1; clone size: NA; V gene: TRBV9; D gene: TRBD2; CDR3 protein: CASSVPSGGALNEQFF; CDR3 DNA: TGTGCCAGCAGCGTACCTAGCGGGGGGGCACTAAATGAGCAGTTCTTC
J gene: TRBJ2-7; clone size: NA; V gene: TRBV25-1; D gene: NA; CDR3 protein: CASSESGDNYEQYF; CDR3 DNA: TGTGCCAGCAGTGAATCGGGGGACAACTACGAGCAGTACTTC
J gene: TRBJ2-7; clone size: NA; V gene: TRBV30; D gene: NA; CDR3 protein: CAWSVSAYEQYF; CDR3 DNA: TGTGCCTGGAGTGTATCTGCCTACGAGCAGTACTTC
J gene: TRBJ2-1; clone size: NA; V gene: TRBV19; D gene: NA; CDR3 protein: CASSILKGEQFF; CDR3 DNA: TGTGCCAGTAGTATATTAAAGGGTGAGCAGTTCTTC
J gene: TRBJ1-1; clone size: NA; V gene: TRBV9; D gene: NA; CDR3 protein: CASSVSGNTEAFF; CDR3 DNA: TGTGCCAGCAGCGTATCCGGGAACACTGAAGCTTTCTTT
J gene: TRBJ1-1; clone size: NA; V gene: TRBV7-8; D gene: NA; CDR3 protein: CASSFIAGVRGAEAFF; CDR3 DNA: TGTGCCAGCAGCTTTATAGCGGGGGTCAGGGGAGCTGAAGCTTTCTTT
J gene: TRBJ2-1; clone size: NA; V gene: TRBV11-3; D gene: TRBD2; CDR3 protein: CASSLGLAGTDEQFF; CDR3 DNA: TGTGCCAGCAGCTTAGGACTAGCGGGAACGGATGAGCAGTTCTTC
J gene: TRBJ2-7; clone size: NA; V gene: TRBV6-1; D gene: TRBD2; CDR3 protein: CASSDLTSGSSYEQYF; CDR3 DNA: TGTGCCAGCAGTGACCTTACTAGCGGGAGCTCCTACGAGCAGTACTTC
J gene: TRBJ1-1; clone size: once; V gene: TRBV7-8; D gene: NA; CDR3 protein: CASSSPLGVGTEAFF; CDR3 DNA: TGTGCCAGCAGCTCCCCCCTGGGGGTAGGAACTGAAGCTTTCTTT
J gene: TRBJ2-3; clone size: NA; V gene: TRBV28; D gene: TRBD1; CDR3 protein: CASSLGQGPATQYF; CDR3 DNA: TGTGCCAGCAGTTTGGGACAGGGGCCGGCTACGCAGTATTTT
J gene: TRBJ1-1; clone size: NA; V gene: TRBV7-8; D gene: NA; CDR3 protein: CASSLKGGTEAFF; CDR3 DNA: TGTGCCAGCAGCTTAAAGGGGGGCACTGAAGCTTTCTTT
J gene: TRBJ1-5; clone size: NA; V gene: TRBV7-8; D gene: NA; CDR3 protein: CASTPDLNNQPQHF; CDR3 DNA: TGTGCCAGCACTCCGGACCTCAACAATCAGCCCCAGCATTTT
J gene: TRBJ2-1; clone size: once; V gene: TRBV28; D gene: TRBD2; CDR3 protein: CARSSGGGIYNEQFF; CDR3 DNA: TGTGCCCGCAGTAGCGGGGGGGGGATATACAATGAGCAGTTCTTC
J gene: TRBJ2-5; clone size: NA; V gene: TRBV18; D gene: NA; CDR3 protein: CASSPESRGKETQYF; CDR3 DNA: TGTGCCAGCTCCCCCGAGTCCAGGGGTAAGGAGACCCAGTACTTC
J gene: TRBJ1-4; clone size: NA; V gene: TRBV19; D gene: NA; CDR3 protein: CASSGKQVFGEKLFF; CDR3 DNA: TGTGCCAGTAGTGGGAAGCAGGTGTTCGGTGAAAAACTGTTTTTT
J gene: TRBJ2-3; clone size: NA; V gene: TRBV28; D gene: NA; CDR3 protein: CASSLGSSGTDTQYF; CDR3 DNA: TGTGCCAGCAGTTTGGGGAGTAGTGGTACAGATACGCAGTATTTT
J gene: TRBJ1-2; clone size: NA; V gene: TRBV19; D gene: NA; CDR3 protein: CASSTRLAPYTF; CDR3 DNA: TGTGCCAGTAGTACACGCCTAGCCCCTTACACCTTC
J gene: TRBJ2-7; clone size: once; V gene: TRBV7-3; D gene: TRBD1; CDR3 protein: CASSLNGQAIHEQYF; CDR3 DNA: TGTGCCAGCAGCTTAAATGGACAGGCTATACACGAGCAGTACTTC